The 24 T cell receptor beta chains in this list originate from one sample, sequenced in a study of shared clonotypes between healthy human individuals. Data came from immunoSEQ multiplex PCR; TCRdb stores just in-frame clones and leaves some out. This table has fewer than 1.4 million clones, about four fifths appearing once. Sequencing used memory CD4+ T cells from PBMCs. Documented subset: CD45RA-negative fraction. These receptors were taken from a man aged 18 to 29 in good health. Some clones in this sample may be carry-over from other donors' samples.

The V and J genes are TRBV7-2 and TRBJ2-3, with D possibly being TRBD2 (6 bases). V was cut by 7 bases and J by 12 bases, with 14 bases left in between. The CDR3 totals 11 residues. From germline, CDR1 is SGHTA and CDR2 FQGNSA. The CDR3 DNA sequence: TGTGCCAGCACCCCCTGGGGGGTTCAGTATTTT. Protein sequence: CASTPWGVQYF.

V and J are TRBV6-5 and TRBJ2-5; D possibly corresponds to TRBD2 (6 bases). Germline CDR1 is MNHEY and CDR2 is SVGAGI. The CDR3 sequence is 15 residues long. V dropped 5 bases and J dropped 2 bases, with 15 bases sitting between them. The CDR3 coding sequence is TGTGCCAGCAGTCCCCCCTATCGGGGGCAAGAGACCCAGTACTTC. Protein sequence: CASSPPYRGQETQYF.

J is TRBJ1-2 and V is TRBV4-1, with D perhaps TRBD1 (6 bases). The V gene lost 1 base and the J gene lost 4 bases, with 13 bases spanning the gap. The germline CDR1 and CDR2 sequences are MGHRA and YSYEKL. The CDR3 consists of 15 residues. The CDR3 region has the DNA TGCGCCAGCAGCCAAGCGCCCCAGGGGATCTATGGCTACACCTTC. It specifies CASSQAPQGIYGYTF.

This chain links TRBV7-9 with TRBJ2-1, with TRBD2 matching over 9 bases. This CDR3 region has 15 residues. Germline trimming cut 3 bases from V and 8 bases from J; bases unmatched to any gene: 8. Germline V lookup: CDR1 SEHNR, CDR2 FQNEAQ (reference sequence). The CDR3 here is CASSFGSAGGDEQFF. In DNA form, the CDR3 reads TGTGCCAGCAGCTTCGGATCAGCGGGAGGCGATGAGCAGTTCTTC.

The chain combines TRBV30 with TRBJ1-1; TRBD1 might be the D (6 bases). Germline loops: CDR1 GTSNPN, CDR2 SVGIG (reference sequence). The CDR3 consists of 13 residues. Trimming cost V 1 base and J 3 bases, with 9 bases left between them. The CDR3 reads CAWSGYRDTEAFF. The CDR3 coding sequence is TGTGCCTGGAGTGGGTACAGGGACACTGAAGCTTTCTTT.

V gene TRBV7-2 combines with J gene TRBJ2-5, with D perhaps matching TRBD2 (6 bases). The germline CDR1 and CDR2 sequences are SGHTA and FQGNSA. This CDR3 comprises 14 residues. V shed 3 bases and J shed 3 bases, with 11 bases lying between them. Here the CDR3 DNA reads TGTGCCAGCAGCTTCCAGCGGGCTAAAGAGACCCAGTACTTC. This translates into CASSFQRAKETQYF.

Worth noting for this clone: This specimen includes other DNA sequences encoding the same CDR3. V and J are TRBV20-1 and TRBJ2-5; D is ambiguous. Germline CDR1 reads DFQATT; CDR2 reads SNEGSKA (reference sequence). With 5 bases removed from V and 4 bases from J, the gap between germline ends came to 5 bases. The CDR3 runs 10 residues. The CDR3 DNA reads as TGCAGTGCTGCCAGAGAGACCCAGTACTTC. This translates into CSAARETQYF.

The rearrangement uses TRBV4-1 and TRBJ2-3; D ambiguous. CDR1 MGHRA and CDR2 YSYEKL come from the germline V gene. The CDR3 is 17 residues long. Trimming removed 6 bases from V and 0 bases from J, with 19 bases in between. DNA of the CDR3: TGCGCCAGCAGACAACCGTTTCAGCCGCTTAGCACAGATACGCAGTATTTT. It codes for CASRQPFQPLSTDTQYF.

The V and J genes are TRBV7-2 and TRBJ2-7; TRBD1 aligns across 9 bases. V lost 6 bases, J lost 2 bases, and 8 bases stayed unmatched. The CDR3 length is 15 residues. CDR1 is SGHTA and CDR2 is FQGNSA in the germline V gene. CDR3 DNA: TGTGCCAGCAGATCCGACAGGGGGATTACCTACGAGCAGTACTTC. Amino acids: CASRSDRGITYEQYF.

The chain links TRBV5-4 to TRBJ1-2; D is undetermined. Looked up from germline, CDR1 is SGHNT and CDR2 is YYREEE (reference sequence). Trimming took 0 bases from V and 2 from J, leaving 5 bases between them. The CDR3 runs 13 residues. DNA for the CDR3: TGTGCCAGCAGCTTGGGCAGGAACTATGGCTACACCTTC. Translation gives CASSLGRNYGYTF.

This clone has a handful of counts. Additional DNA sequences in this sample encode the identical CDR3. The chain couples TRBV4-2 to TRBJ2-7; D possibly corresponds to TRBD2 (5 bases). V dropped 4 bases and J dropped 0 bases, with 7 bases sitting between them. The CDR3 has 13 amino acids. Germline V gene lookup returns CDR1 LGHNA and CDR2 YNFKEQ. The CDR3 DNA is TGTGCCAGCAGCCCGGGGAGCTCCTACGAGCAGTACTTC. Translated: CASSPGSSYEQYF.

This clone showed up just a few times. The chain uses TRBV20-1 and TRBJ1-2; D remains ambiguous. The germline CDR1 and CDR2 sequences are DFQATT and SNEGSKA (reference sequence). Trimming stripped 1 base from V and 7 bases from J, with 7 bases between. This CDR3 has 11 amino acids. CDR3 DNA: TGCAGTGCTAGAGTCTCCCCTGGCTACACCTTC. Translated, it gives CSARVSPGYTF.

The chain uses TRBV7-9 and TRBJ1-2, with TRBD1 identical over 7 bases. This CDR3 region has 15 residues. Germline lookup yields CDR1 SEHNR and CDR2 FQNEAQ (reference sequence). V gave up 1 base and J gave up 8 bases; unmatched junction bases: 10. In nucleotides, the CDR3 is TGTGCCAGCAGCTTAGTCGGGACAGATTCCCTCGGCTACACCTTC. Translating it yields CASSLVGTDSLGYTF.

The chain joins TRBV28 to TRBJ2-7; D gene ambiguous. V was clipped by 7 bases and J by 2 bases, with 15 bases between them. Looked up from germline, CDR1 is MDHEN and CDR2 is SYDVKM. This CDR3 comprises 14 residues. The CDR3 bases are TGTGCCAGCACCCCCGCCCTGCCTCCCTACGAGCAGTACTTC. Its translation is CASTPALPPYEQYF. The entire variable domain, with the rest obtained from reference TRBV28 and TRBJ2-7, is as follows: DVKVTQSSRYLVKRTGEKVFLECVQDMDHENMFWYRQDPGLGLRLIYFSYDVKMKEKGDIPEGYSVSREKKERFSLILESASTNQTSMYLCASTPALPPYEQYFGPGTRLTVT.

V gene TRBV7-2 combines with J gene TRBJ2-1; the D gene is possibly TRBD2 (6 bases). The CDR3 runs to 15 residues. The V gene lost 2 bases and the J gene lost 5 bases, with 13 bases spanning the gap. Germline CDR1 SGHTA, CDR2 FQGNSA. Here the CDR3 DNA reads TGTGCCAGCAGCTTATTCCGCGGGACCAACAATGAGCAGTTCTTC. Protein sequence: CASSLFRGTNNEQFF.

The rearrangement uses TRBV28 and TRBJ1-5, with D tentatively TRBD1 (6 bases). Trimming left V 6 bases short and J 5 bases short, with 11 bases between. The CDR3 sequence is 13 residues long. Germline-derived CDR1 and CDR2 are MDHEN and SYDVKM. In nucleotides, the CDR3 is TGTGCCAGCAGCGGACAGACCTATCAGCCCCAGCATTTT. Translated: CASSGQTYQPQHF.

This sequence joins TRBV15 and TRBJ1-4; a possible D gene is TRBD1 (5 bases). This CDR3 is built from 18 residues. In germline, CDR1 is LNHNV, CDR2 YYDKDF (reference sequence). V lost 0 bases to trimming and J lost 0 bases, with 14 bases between them. The CDR3 loop reads CATSRDRRDRATNEKLFF. The CDR3, as DNA: TGTGCCACCAGCAGAGATCGGCGGGACCGGGCAACTAATGAAAAACTGTTTTTT.

This clone has just a few counts. The genes are TRBV4-1 and TRBJ2-5, with TRBD2 matching over 12 bases. This CDR3 spans 19 amino acids. Germline CDR1 reads MGHRA; CDR2 reads YSYEKL. The ends lost 2 bases at V and 5 bases at J; junction bases unmatched: 15. CDR3 in amino acids: CASSQRLAGGNDLRETQYF. The CDR3 coding sequence is TGCGCCAGCAGCCAACGGCTAGCGGGAGGGAACGATTTAAGGGAGACCCAGTACTTC.

To note about this clone: Relative to the germline gene, one junction end is altered; a read error may explain this. This chain links TRBV4-1 with TRBJ1-2; D unresolved. Germline values: CDR1 MGHRA, CDR2 YSYEKL. The CDR3 runs 12 residues. The CDR3 bases are TGCGCCAGCAGCCAAGTGGGAGTCCAAAAGAAGTTC. Protein sequence: CASSQVGVQKKF.

This rearrangement joins TRBV13 to TRBJ2-7; 7 nucleotides agree with TRBD2. The CDR3 spans 15 residues. The junction had 13 bases not matched to a gene; V was cut back by 5 bases and J by 6 bases. Germline lookup yields CDR1 PRHDT and CDR2 FYEKMQ (reference sequence). CDR3 residues: CASSPTTGTGGEQYF. Written as DNA, the CDR3 is TGTGCCAGCAGCCCCACGACGGGAACGGGGGGCGAGCAGTACTTC. Using reference TRBV13 and TRBJ2-7 for the parts outside the CDR3, the full variable domain is AAGVIQSPRHLIKEKRETATLKCYPIPRHDTVYWYQQGPGQDPQFLISFYEKMQSDKGSIPDRFSAQQFSDYHSELNMSSLELGDSALYFCASSPTTGTGGEQYFGPGTRLTVT.

The V and J genes are TRBV28 and TRBJ1-4, with 9 bases fitting TRBD1. V lost 2 bases, J lost 5 bases, and 6 bases stayed unmatched. Per the germline V gene, CDR1 is MDHEN and CDR2 is SYDVKM. CDR3 size: 16 residues. CDR3 nucleotide sequence: TGTGCCAGCAGTTTAAATTCCGGGACAGGGAATGAAAAACTGTTTTTT. Translation gives CASSLNSGTGNEKLFF.

The rearrangement links TRBV4-3 to TRBJ2-7; 12 bases fit TRBD2. Germline V lookup: CDR1 LGHNA, CDR2 YSLEER. Losses at the gene ends were 1 base for V and 2 bases for J; bases not matched to a gene: 3. CDR3 length: 16 amino acids. The CDR3 region is CASSQGLAGVPYEQYF. As DNA, the CDR3 is TGCGCCAGCAGCCAAGGACTAGCGGGAGTCCCCTACGAGCAGTACTTC.

The chain links TRBV6-1 to TRBJ2-3; D is uncertain. V was trimmed by 2 bases and J by 10 bases, leaving 10 bases between them. Germline V gene sequence: CDR1 MNHNS, CDR2 SASEGT. The CDR3 covers 12 residues. The CDR3 nucleotides are TGTGCCAGCAGTGAAAGTTTTGGTGCGCAGTATTTT. Translated, it gives CASSESFGAQYF.

Of note for this clone: This same CDR3 is encoded by further DNA sequences in the sample. Written as DNA, the CDR3 is TGTGCCAGCAGTGACAGGGCCGGGGCCAACGTCCTGACTTTC. It encodes CASSDRAGANVLTF. The chain has TRBV2 and TRBJ2-6; maybe TRBD1 (5 bases). The germline CDR1 and CDR2 sequences are SNHLY and FYNNEI. There are 14 residues in the CDR3. V lost 3 bases, J lost 4 bases, and 7 bases lay in between.